The 27 T cell receptor beta chains below were found in one sample sequenced in a study of cytomegalovirus exposure and HLA in healthy donors. 13 Jbeta primers and 60 Vbeta primers were used for the PCR. The repertoire was sequenced with immunoSEQ multiplex PCR; TCRdb's copy has only in-frame clones and lacks some. This repertoire comprises 55,000 to 85,000 clones; its ten largest clones make up approximately 2.4%. The specimen sequenced was PBMCs. The source of these receptors is a female donor in good health and CMV-seropositive.

The genes are TRBV7-2 and TRBJ1-3, with 8 bases fitting TRBD1. The junction had 5 bases not matched to a gene; V was cut back by 5 bases and J by 5 bases. Per the germline V gene, CDR1 is SGHTA and CDR2 is FQGNSA. CDR3 length: 14 residues. In nucleotides, the CDR3 is TGTGCCAGCAGCCAAGGACAGGGAAGAAACACCATATATTTT. It encodes CASSQGQGRNTIYF. The full variable domain, in which reference TRBV7-2 and TRBJ1-3 provide the parts outside the CDR3, is GAGVSQSPSNKVTEKGKDVELRCDPISGHTALYWYRQSLGQGLEFLIYFQGNSAPDKSGLPSDRFSAERTGGSVSTLTIQRTQQEDSAVYLCASSQGQGRNTIYFGEGSWLTVV.

The V and J genes are TRBV14 and TRBJ2-7, with 7 bases identical to TRBD1. CDR1 and CDR2 from the germline V gene are SGHDN and FVKESK. The ends lost 6 bases at V and 0 bases at J; junction bases unmatched: 5. The CDR3 totals 14 residues. CDR3 in amino acids: CASRKTGNSYEQYF. The CDR3 region has the DNA TGTGCCAGCAGAAAGACAGGGAACTCCTACGAGCAGTACTTC.

This chain's CDR3 is CASSQERDRVYEQYF. CDR3 sequence (DNA): TGCGCCAGCAGCCAAGAGCGGGACAGGGTCTACGAGCAGTACTTC. V gene TRBV4-3 combines with J gene TRBJ2-7; 9 bases agree with TRBD1. This CDR3 has 15 amino acids. The V and J ends lost 0 bases and 3 bases, in that order; junction bases with no gene match: 3. Germline V gene lookup returns CDR1 LGHNA and CDR2 YSLEER.

The chain joins TRBV5-4 to TRBJ2-2; D perhaps matches TRBD1 (5 bases). The CDR3 extends over 12 amino acids. Trimming stripped 0 bases from V and 11 bases from J, with 8 bases between. The germline CDR1 and CDR2 sequences are SGHNT and YYREEE (reference sequence). CDR3 in DNA: TGTGCCAGCAGCTTGGACAGGTTAGAGCTGTTTTTT. This gives the protein CASSLDRLELFF.

As regards this clone: At one end the junction does not follow the germline gene, possibly because of a read error. This chain's CDR3 is CASSQDAQGQGAQDKQYF. CDR3 in DNA: TGCGCCAGCAGCCAAGACGCCCAGGGACAGGGGGCTCAAGATAAGCAGTATTTT. The chain joins TRBV4-3 to TRBJ2-3; 12 nucleotides line up with TRBD1. Germline V gene lookup returns CDR1 LGHNA and CDR2 YSLEER. The CDR3 contains 18 residues.

V gene TRBV9 combines with J gene TRBJ2-1, with 11 bases fitting TRBD2. The CDR3 loop spans 17 amino acids. V dropped 2 bases and J dropped 6; count of bases not matched to a gene: 10. The germline V gene encodes CDR1 SGDLS and CDR2 YYNGEE. The DNA for the CDR3 is TGTGCCAGCAGCGTTGCACCCCTGACTAGCGGGGTCAATGAGCAGTTCTTC. Its protein product is CASSVAPLTSGVNEQFF.

The CDR3 DNA is TGTGCCAGTAGTCAAACTAGCGGGGATTTCTACGAGCAGTACTTC. Its translation is CASSQTSGDFYEQYF. V and J are TRBV19 and TRBJ2-7; TRBD2 aligns across 10 bases. Germline lookup yields CDR1 LNHDA and CDR2 SQIVND (reference sequence). This CDR3 is built from 15 residues. Trimming took 5 bases from V and 3 from J; bases not matched to a gene: 7. Filled out from reference TRBV19 and TRBJ2-7, the complete variable domain reads DGGITQSPKYLFRKEGQNVTLSCEQNLNHDAMYWYRQDPGQGLRLIYYSQIVNDFQKGDIAEGYSVSREKKESFPLTVTSAQKNPTAFYLCASSQTSGDFYEQYFGPGTRLTVT.

The J gene is TRBJ2-7, the V gene TRBV27, with D tentatively TRBD1 (6 bases). Germline V CDR1 and CDR2: MNHEY, SMNVEV (reference sequence). This CDR3 has 14 amino acids. V lost 3 bases, J lost 1 base, and 10 bases lay in between. CDR3 DNA: TGTGCCAGCAGTTTGCGACAGGTATCCTACGAGCAGTACTTC. As protein: CASSLRQVSYEQYF.

The chain has TRBV7-9 and TRBJ2-5; TRBD2 might be the D (5 bases). Germline V CDR1 and CDR2: SEHNR, FQNEAQ (reference sequence). V was pared by 1 base and J by 2 bases, with 11 bases between. There are 15 residues in the CDR3. This chain's CDR3 is CASSLVRGSQETQYF. As DNA, the CDR3 is TGTGCCAGCAGCTTAGTCCGCGGGTCACAAGAGACCCAGTACTTC.

The chain combines TRBV5-1 with TRBJ2-1; 12 bases are a match to TRBD2. Germline assignment: CDR1 SGHRS and CDR2 YFSETQ. This CDR3 is built from 15 residues. V dropped 1 base and J dropped 7; count of bases not matched to a gene: 3. The CDR3 sequence is CASSLLAGGMNEQFF. Here the CDR3 DNA reads TGCGCCAGCAGCTTGCTAGCGGGGGGGATGAATGAGCAGTTCTTC.

This chain connects TRBV4-2 to TRBJ2-7; tentative D call: TRBD2 (5 bases). Trimming took off 4 bases at V and 2 bases at J, with 12 bases between the two ends. Germline V CDR1 and CDR2: LGHNA, YNFKEQ. This CDR3 spans 14 amino acids. The CDR3 loop reads CASSPSTGTYEQYF. The CDR3 bases are TGTGCCAGCAGCCCTAGTACGGGAACCTACGAGCAGTACTTC.

The rearrangement joins TRBV4-1 to TRBJ2-5, with 11 bases matching TRBD1. The junction had 9 bases not matched to a gene; V was cut back by 5 bases and J by 1 base. Germline CDR1 and CDR2: MGHRA and YSYEKL. The CDR3 is made up of 17 amino acids. The CDR3 DNA reads as TGCGCCAGCAGCTGCAGGTGGGACAGGGGGTCCCAAGAGACCCAGTACTTC. Encoded protein: CASSCRWDRGSQETQYF.

The rearrangement joins TRBV28 to TRBJ2-7; 10 nucleotides line up with TRBD2. The V gene end was trimmed by 8 bases and the J gene end by 2 bases; junction bases not matched to a gene: 9. This CDR3 spans 15 amino acids. Germline CDR1 is MDHEN and CDR2 is SYDVKM. CDR3: CASAPWTSGAYEQYF. Written as DNA, the CDR3 is TGTGCCAGCGCCCCGTGGACTAGCGGTGCCTACGAGCAGTACTTC.

The chain combines TRBV28 with TRBJ2-5, with D maybe TRBD2 (5 bases). The CDR3 is 11 residues long. Germline CDR1 and CDR2: MDHEN and SYDVKM. V shed 6 bases and J shed 10 bases, with 12 bases lying between them. The CDR3 is CASSSPRDQYF. The CDR3 DNA reads as TGTGCCAGCAGCTCCCCACGGGACCAGTACTTC.

The CDR3 DNA reads as TGTGCCAGCTCGACAGGGGAAAATCAGCCCCAGCATTTT. It specifies CASSTGENQPQHF. The chain employs TRBV18 and TRBJ1-5, with 8 positions matching TRBD1. The CDR3 runs to 13 residues. CDR1 and CDR2 (germline): KGHSH, LQKENI. After removal of 6 bases from V and 4 bases from J, the junction contained 2 bases not matched to a gene. Together with reference TRBV18 and TRBJ1-5, the CDR3 gives the full variable domain: NAGVMQNPRHLVRRRGQEARLRCSPMKGHSHVYWYRQLPEEGLKFMVYLQKENIIDESGMPKERFSAEFPKEGPSILRIQQVVRGDSAAYFCASSTGENQPQHFGDGTRLSIL.

This chain connects TRBV10-3 to TRBJ1-4; 7 nucleotides line up with TRBD1. The CDR3 covers 13 residues. Germline V gives CDR1 ENHRY, CDR2 SYGVKD. With 11 bases clipped from V and 8 bases from J, the junction kept 11 bases outside the gene matches. Here the CDR3 DNA reads TGTGCCTCCCAGAGAGAGGGGGCGGAAAAACTGTTTTTT. This encodes CASQREGAEKLFF.

The chain employs TRBV28 and TRBJ1-1, with TRBD1 matching over 7 bases. CDR1 is MDHEN, CDR2 SYDVKM, per germline. After removal of 7 bases from V and 4 bases from J, the junction contained 9 bases not matched to a gene. This CDR3 comprises 14 residues. The CDR3 reads CASTDTTGSTEAFF. CDR3 coding DNA: TGTGCCAGCACCGACACGACAGGGAGCACTGAAGCTTTCTTT.

This chain uses TRBV7-2 with TRBJ2-7; 10 bases align to TRBD2. V gave up 5 bases and J gave up 4 bases; unmatched junction bases: 11. The V gene's germline CDR1 is SGHTA and CDR2 FQGNSA. The length of the CDR3 is 16 residues. This CDR3 is CASSRPAGLANYEQYF. CDR3 nucleotides: TGTGCCAGCAGCCGGCCAGCGGGACTAGCGAATTACGAGCAGTACTTC.

J is TRBJ2-7 and V is TRBV7-9; D possibly corresponds to TRBD2 (6 bases). This CDR3 is 15 amino acids long. The V gene's germline CDR1 is SEHNR and CDR2 FQNEAQ (reference sequence). Trimming pared 1 base from V and 2 bases from J, leaving 12 bases between. The CDR3 reads CASSLVSGGTYEQYF. In DNA, the CDR3 is TGTGCCAGCAGCTTAGTTAGCGGCGGAACCTACGAGCAGTACTTC. Together with reference TRBV7-9 and TRBJ2-7, the CDR3 gives the full variable domain: DTGVSQNPRHKITKRGQNVTFRCDPISEHNRLYWYRQTLGQGPEFLTYFQNEAQLEKSRLLSDRFSAERPKGSFSTLEIQRTEQGDSAMYLCASSLVSGGTYEQYFGPGTRLTVT.

The rearrangement links TRBV28 to TRBJ1-2; D is unresolved. This CDR3 region has 13 residues. V lost 1 base and J 8 bases, leaving 11 bases between the germline ends. Germline values: CDR1 MDHEN, CDR2 SYDVKM. In nucleotides, the CDR3 is TGTGCCAGCAGTTTATCTGGCGTGCGGGGCTACACCTTC. It codes for CASSLSGVRGYTF.

V is TRBV5-5 and J is TRBJ1-1; 7 bases map to TRBD1. Per germline, CDR1 SGHKS and CDR2 YYEKEE (reference sequence). This CDR3 contains 14 residues. The J segment lost 6 bases and the V segment lost 4 bases, leaving 9 bases of the junction unmatched. CDR3 nucleotides: TGTGCCAGCAGCCACGGGACAGTTCAACCTGAAGCTTTCTTT. Translation gives CASSHGTVQPEAFF.

For this clone: Other nucleotide sequences from this sample produce the same CDR3. The rearrangement links TRBV19 to TRBJ1-1; TRBD1 is a possible D gene (6 bases). The CDR3 length is 14 residues. The V and J ends lost 9 bases and 4 bases respectively, with 18 bases between them. Germline CDR1 and CDR2: LNHDA and SQIVND (reference sequence). CDR3 nucleotides: TGTGCCAGCGAGAGGGTAGCAGGGGTCACTGAAGCTTTCTTT. Its protein is CASERVAGVTEAFF.

The V call is TRBV10-3, the J call TRBJ2-1; TRBD1 matches 9 bases. The trim removed 6 bases at V and 10 bases at J, leaving 7 bases unmatched. Germline V gives CDR1 ENHRY, CDR2 SYGVKD. This CDR3 is 13 amino acids long. The CDR3, as DNA: TGTGCCATCAGCCTACAGGGACAGGGCGAGCAGTTCTTC. This sequence encodes CAISLQGQGEQFF.

The rearrangement uses TRBV6-5 and TRBJ2-3; 9 nucleotides agree with TRBD2. Germline-derived CDR1 and CDR2 are MNHEY and SVGAGI. The CDR3 is 16 amino acids. After removal of 2 bases from V and 2 bases from J, the junction contained 5 bases not matched to a gene. The CDR3 DNA is TGTGCCAGCAGTTACGTGGCGGGAGGGTACACAGATACGCAGTATTTT. Its protein product is CASSYVAGGYTDTQYF.

This sequence joins TRBV4-3 and TRBJ2-3; D is possibly TRBD2 (6 bases). CDR3 size: 13 residues. Trimming pared 3 bases from V and 8 bases from J, leaving 12 bases between. Germline CDR1 reads LGHNA; CDR2 reads YSLEER. The CDR3 DNA follows: TGCGCCAGCAGCCAGGACCGAGCGGGTACGCAGTATTTT. It is translated as CASSQDRAGTQYF.

The chain is built from TRBV5-4 and TRBJ2-7; TRBD2 matches at 7 bases. After removal of 2 bases from V and 6 bases from J, the junction contained 2 bases not matched to a gene. From germline, CDR1 is SGHNT and CDR2 YYREEE (reference sequence). The CDR3 has 12 residues. CDR3 sequence reads: CASSLSGGEQYF. CDR3 DNA sequence: TGTGCCAGCAGCTTATCGGGGGGCGAGCAGTACTTC.

The CDR3 protein is CASSGQGGGTGELFF. The CDR3 DNA reads as TGTGCCAGCAGCGGTCAGGGGGGAGGCACCGGGGAGCTGTTTTTT. This chain connects TRBV7-3 to TRBJ2-2, with a tentative D call TRBD1 (7 bases). V was clipped by 5 bases and J by 4 bases, with 14 bases between them. This CDR3 is 15 amino acids long. Germline values: CDR1 SGHTA, CDR2 FQGTGA.